One sample yielded the 18 T cell receptor beta chains listed below, sequenced in a study of CD8 T cells in ankylosing spondylitis. MiXCR, run by TCRdb on the 5' RACE reads, gives a single entry per CDR3 protein. Of around 130,000 distinct CDR3 sequences listed, more than 6.5% were seen once; the top ten hold roughly an eighth. The sequenced material came from blood, either unsorted or a sorted T cell fraction (not recorded which). These receptor sequences come from a male donor with ankylosing spondylitis or in good health (not recorded which).

This chain uses TRBV6-1 with TRBJ2-2; no clear D gene. The CDR3 loop spans 13 amino acids. Between the trimmed V and J ends, which lost 6 bases and 3 bases, there was a span of 8 bases. Germline CDR1 reads MNHNS; CDR2 reads SASEGT. The CDR3 DNA reads as TGTGCCAGCAGACCCATACACACCGGGGAGCTGTTTTTT. Protein product: CASRPIHTGELFF.

This clonotype has a count of ten or more. The DNA for the CDR3 is TGCGCCAGCAGCTCGGACAGGGCTGGGGGCGGGGAGCTGTTTTTT. Protein sequence: CASSSDRAGGGELFF. The chain employs TRBV5-1 and TRBJ2-2, with 8 bases lining up with TRBD1. V shed 3 bases and J 7 bases; nucleotides not matched to a gene: 8. The CDR3 sequence is 15 residues long. CDR1 is SGHRS, CDR2 YFSETQ, per germline. Full variable domain (remainder filled in from reference TRBV5-1 and TRBJ2-2): KAGVTQTPRYLIKTRGQQVTLSCSPISGHRSVSWYQQTPGQGLQFLFEYFSETQRNKGNFPGRFSGRQFSNSRSEMNVSTLELGDSALYLCASSSDRAGGGELFFGEGSRLTVL.

This clonotype showed up many times. J is TRBJ2-5 and V is TRBV12-3 or TRBV12-4; 7 nucleotides align to TRBD1. This CDR3 spans 16 amino acids. V lost 3 bases to trimming and J lost 5 bases; unmatched junction nucleotides: 12. CDR3 in amino acids: CASSFGDRNPMETQYF. CDR3 DNA sequence: TGTGCCAGCAGTTTTGGGGACAGAAACCCGATGGAGACCCAGTACTTC.

This clonotype was detected many times. The J gene is TRBJ1-2, the V gene TRBV5-5, with 8 bases matching TRBD1. Trimming cost V 0 bases and J 6 bases; bases outside gene matches: 4. The CDR3 has 14 amino acids. Per germline, CDR1 SGHKS and CDR2 YYEKEE (reference sequence). CDR3 sequence reads: CASSLGQGADGYTF. The DNA for the CDR3 is TGTGCCAGCAGCTTGGGGCAGGGGGCGGATGGCTACACCTTC. The variable domain in full, completed from reference TRBV5-5 and TRBJ1-2, reads DAGVTQSPTHLIKTRGQQVTLRCSPISGHKSVSWYQQVLGQGPQFIFQYYEKEERGRGNFPDRFSARQFPNYSSELNVNALLLGDSALYLCASSLGQGADGYTFGSGTRLTVV.

This clonotype was seen many times. The V call is TRBV5-1, the J call TRBJ2-1, with D hard to call. Germline CDR1 is SGHRS and CDR2 is YFSETQ. V was trimmed by 4 bases and J by 6 bases, leaving 17 bases between them. This CDR3 is built from 15 residues. The CDR3 sequence: CASSAWSKTSNEQFF. The CDR3, as DNA: TGCGCCAGCAGCGCCTGGAGTAAAACATCCAATGAGCAGTTCTTC.

This clonotype came up many times. The V call is TRBV28, the J call TRBJ2-1; D might be TRBD1 (6 bases). Deletions cut 2 bases from V and 4 bases from J, with 21 bases between. Per the germline V gene, CDR1 is MDHEN and CDR2 is SYDVKM. The CDR3 covers 18 residues. CDR3 bases: TGTGCCAGCAGTTTAAGGGAAAGGATCCTCCAGGGGTACAATGAGCAGTTCTTC. It codes for CASSLRERILQGYNEQFF.

This clonotype appeared many times. The chain recombines TRBV25-1 with TRBJ2-5, with no clear D. The CDR3 contains 10 residues. Germline values: CDR1 MGHDK, CDR2 SYGVNS. V lost 6 bases and J 5 bases, leaving 4 bases between the germline ends. In DNA form, the CDR3 reads TGTGCCAGCAGGCAGGAGACCCAGTACTTC. Translated: CASRQETQYF.

Many counts were recorded for this clonotype. The V and J genes are TRBV19 and TRBJ2-3, with D possibly matching TRBD2 (5 bases). The CDR3 totals 15 residues. The germline V gene encodes CDR1 LNHDA and CDR2 SQIVND (reference sequence). Trimming shortened V by 2 bases and J by 0 bases, and 9 bases separated the two germline ends. CDR3 DNA sequence: TGTGCCAGTAGTATAATAGGAGGAAGCACAGATACGCAGTATTTT. Amino acid sequence: CASSIIGGSTDTQYF.

There are many counts of this clonotype. This rearrangement joins TRBV30 to TRBJ1-1; D is undetermined. The germline V gene has CDR1 GTSNPN and CDR2 SVGIG (reference sequence). The CDR3 covers 13 residues. The V end lost 0 bases, the J end lost 1 base, and 6 bases lay between the germline ends. CDR3 amino acids: CAWSVSANTEAFF. CDR3 nucleotide sequence: TGTGCCTGGAGTGTATCGGCGAACACTGAAGCTTTCTTT.

This clonotype was seen ten or more times. This sequence joins TRBV24-1 and TRBJ2-5; TRBD1 aligns across 8 bases. The junction had 9 bases not matched to a gene; V was cut back by 3 bases and J by 4 bases. Per germline, CDR1 KGHDR and CDR2 SFDVKD. The CDR3 has 16 amino acids. Here the CDR3 reads CATSDIRTGMGETQYF. The DNA for the CDR3 is TGTGCCACCAGTGATATTAGGACAGGGATGGGAGAGACCCAGTACTTC.

The chain carries TRBV6-1 and TRBJ1-1; D uncertain. This CDR3 is 14 amino acids long. Trimming stripped 7 bases from V and 0 bases from J, with 12 bases between. Germline V CDR1 and CDR2: MNHNS, SASEGT. CDR3 amino acids: CASMPSLMNTEAFF. CDR3 coding DNA: TGTGCCAGCATGCCGTCTCTCATGAACACTGAAGCTTTCTTT.

This clonotype was picked up many times. CDR3 DNA sequence: TGTGCCACCAGCAGAGATCACGGAGCCGCGAACACCGGGGAGCTGTTTTTT. It yields the protein CATSRDHGAANTGELFF. The V gene is TRBV15, the J gene TRBJ2-2, with no clear D. The V end lost 0 bases, the J end lost 0 bases, and 11 bases lay between the germline ends. The germline V gene encodes CDR1 LNHNV and CDR2 YYDKDF (reference sequence). CDR3 length: 17 amino acids.

The J gene is TRBJ2-7, the V gene TRBV5-1, with D tentatively TRBD2 (5 bases). CDR1 and CDR2 from the germline V gene are SGHRS and YFSETQ. This CDR3 is built from 14 residues. The germline V and J ends were trimmed by 4 bases and 8 bases, with 19 bases remaining between them. CDR3 nucleotide sequence: TGCGCCAGCAGCCCTGGAGGCGGATCCTTCCAGCAGTACTTC. Amino acid sequence: CASSPGGGSFQQYF.

This clonotype was detected ten times or more. This chain connects TRBV9 to TRBJ2-1; TRBD2 matches 11 bases. This CDR3 spans 16 amino acids. Losses at the gene ends were 2 bases for V and 9 bases for J; bases not matched to a gene: 10. Germline-derived CDR1 and CDR2 are SGDLS and YYNGEE. CDR3 DNA: TGTGCCAGCAGCGTGGGTAGCGGGGGGGCCGAGGGTGAGCAGTTCTTC. Its translation: CASSVGSGGAEGEQFF.

This clonotype has ten or more counts. One junction end does not reproduce the germline sequence, and a read error may be involved. This sequence joins TRBV7-7 and TRBJ2-5; D is perhaps TRBD1 or TRBD2 (5 bases each). The CDR3 sequence is 15 residues long. CDR1 and CDR2 from the germline V gene are SSHAT and FNYEAQ (reference sequence). The CDR3 sequence is CASSLRWDPQVVQYF. CDR3 bases: TGTGCTAGCAGCTTAAGGTGGGACCCACAAGTGGTCCAGTACTTC.

This chain uses TRBV12-3 or TRBV12-4 with TRBJ1-2, with 7 bases fitting TRBD1. V lost 4 bases to trimming and J lost 5 bases; unmatched junction nucleotides: 7. CDR3 length: 14 amino acids. CDR3 loop: CASSSQGDGYGYTF. DNA of the CDR3: TGTGCCAGCAGTTCCCAGGGGGATGGGTATGGCTACACCTTC.

In this sample, this clonotype turned up many times. The rearrangement links TRBV15 to TRBJ2-1; D is uncertain. Germline V lookup: CDR1 LNHNV, CDR2 YYDKDF (reference sequence). The CDR3 totals 16 residues. V lost 5 bases and J 0 bases, leaving 14 bases between the germline ends. The CDR3 spells CATSPPPASSYNEQFF. The CDR3 DNA reads as TGTGCCACCAGCCCTCCCCCGGCGAGCTCCTACAATGAGCAGTTCTTC.

This clonotype was recorded at least ten times. The chain recombines TRBV20-1 with TRBJ1-2, with a tentative D call TRBD1 (5 bases). Germline CDR1 and CDR2: DFQATT and SNEGSKA (reference sequence). Trimming took 3 bases from V and 2 from J, leaving 7 bases between them. The CDR3 spans 12 residues. The CDR3 DNA is TGCAGTGCTAGTACAGGCAACTATGGCTACACCTTC. Translated: CSASTGNYGYTF.